Described below is a single TCR beta chain sequence and its context. The identical CDR3 is also encoded by other nucleotide sequences in the sample. These data are taken from a study of blood T cell repertoires in COVID-19. Background on the study: PBMCs, B-cell-depleted T cells, or T cells were the source of the cDNA or gDNA that made up the material.

Germline CDR1 is SGHAT and CDR2 is FQNNGV. Between the trimmed V and J ends, which lost 3 bases and 5 bases, there was a span of 12 bases. This CDR3 has 14 residues. Method: immunoSEQ multiplex PCR; TCRdb's copy keeps in-frame clones and lacks some. In the table there are roughly 250,000 clones, roughly 87% of which are singletons. This TCR came from a man in his 60s who had recovered from COVID-19. The chain employs TRBV11-2 and TRBJ2-3, with D tentatively TRBD2 (7 bases). The source material was peripheral blood. CDR3 in amino acids: CASSLAGAEDTQYF. DNA of the CDR3: TGTGCCAGCAGCTTGGCGGGGGCGGAAGATACGCAGTATTTT.